These 26 T cell receptor beta chains share one sample of origin, sequenced in a study of shared clonotypes between healthy human individuals (dated by TCRdb to between 2020 and 2021). The library was produced with the immunoSEQ multiplex PCR assay. TCRdb mirrors the immuneACCESS table, restricted to in-frame sequences. Some clones are absent from its copies; in checked studies, under half trace to an unresolved V gene, and the reason for the others is unknown. The sample table shows more than 400,000 clones, and roughly 80% are seen once. The ten largest clones capture over 9.5% of the sample. The sample was PBMCs. These receptors were taken from a woman aged 40 to 55 in good health. Some clones in this sample may be carry-over from other donors' samples.

The chain links TRBV18 to TRBJ1-2; 8 positions agree with TRBD1. Unmatched junction bases numbered 8, after V lost 6 bases and J lost 8 bases. The CDR3 covers 13 residues. Germline V gene sequence: CDR1 KGHSH, CDR2 LQKENI. CDR3 bases: TGTGCCAGCTCTCCGGACAGGGCAGAAGGCTACACCTTC. As protein: CASSPDRAEGYTF.

This clone was seen once. The V and J genes are TRBV5-1 and TRBJ2-7; D possibly matches TRBD1 or TRBD2 (5 bases each). Germline CDR1 reads SGHRS; CDR2 reads YFSETQ. V dropped 0 bases and J dropped 2 bases, with 9 bases sitting between them. This CDR3 has 14 residues. DNA of the CDR3: TGCGCCAGCAGCTTGGTCCCGGGACCCTACGAGCAGTACTTC. Protein product: CASSLVPGPYEQYF.

Of note for this clone: A read error is the likely source, as a far larger clone sits one nucleotide away. Other nucleotide sequences from this sample produce the same CDR3. The chain links TRBV20-1 to TRBJ2-1, with D perhaps being TRBD1 or TRBD2 (5 bases each). The CDR3 runs to 11 residues. Germline CDR1 reads DFQATT; CDR2 reads SNEGSKA (reference sequence). Written as DNA, the CDR3 is TGCAGCGCCCAGGGACGGGATGAGCAGTTCTTC. Translation: CSAQGRDEQFF.

The J gene is TRBJ2-1, the V gene TRBV11-2, with TRBD2 matching 7 bases. Germline trimming cut 1 base from V and 4 bases from J; bases unmatched to any gene: 13. The CDR3 sequence is 18 residues long. Germline assignment: CDR1 SGHAT and CDR2 FQNNGV. The CDR3 DNA is TGTGCCAGCAGCTTAGGGTCGGCGCGGGAGTCGGGATACAATGAGCAGTTCTTC. It encodes CASSLGSARESGYNEQFF.

The V gene is TRBV5-8, the J gene TRBJ1-2, with a weak D call TRBD1 (5 bases). The V end was cut by 7 bases, the J end by 3 bases, with 22 bases between. The CDR3 is 16 amino acids. Per germline, CDR1 SGHTS and CDR2 YDEGEE. In DNA, the CDR3 is TGTGCCAGCGGTTTCCGGGCAGGGTATCGCGACTATGGCTACACCTTC. Translated: CASGFRAGYRDYGYTF.

The V gene is TRBV7-9, the J gene TRBJ2-1; a possible D gene is TRBD1 (6 bases). The CDR3 has 14 amino acids. V shed 2 bases and J shed 5 bases, with 10 bases lying between them. Germline CDR1 reads SEHNR; CDR2 reads FQNEAQ (reference sequence). The CDR3 loop reads CASSLTGSHNEQFF. CDR3 coding DNA: TGTGCCAGCAGCTTAACAGGGAGCCACAATGAGCAGTTCTTC.

The CDR3 spells CATGTATGNTIYF. The CDR3, as DNA: TGTGCCACTGGGACAGCTACTGGAAACACCATATATTTT. The J gene is TRBJ1-3, the V gene TRBV5-4, with TRBD1 matching 7 bases. Germline loops: CDR1 SGHNT, CDR2 YYREEE (reference sequence). This CDR3 spans 13 amino acids. V was clipped by 9 bases and J by 2 bases; unmatched bases: 5.

This clone was recorded a few times. The chain carries TRBV10-2 and TRBJ2-1, with 9 bases identical to TRBD2. Germline V gene lookup returns CDR1 WSHSY and CDR2 SAAADI. The CDR3 extends over 13 amino acids. With V trimmed by 4 bases and J by 11 bases, 6 bases remained unmatched. In nucleotides, the CDR3 is TGCGCCAGCAGTGGGACGACTAGCGGTCAGCAGTTCTTC. It encodes CASSGTTSGQQFF.

The V gene is TRBV2, the J gene TRBJ2-7, with 7 bases matching TRBD2. The CDR3 length is 14 residues. Losses at the gene ends were 7 bases for V and 2 bases for J; bases not matched to a gene: 8. Germline values: CDR1 SNHLY, CDR2 FYNNEI. The CDR3 nucleotides are TGTGCCAGCACGAGGTGGCGGGAGCCCTACGAGCAGTACTTC. Translating it yields CASTRWREPYEQYF.

The V gene is TRBV19, the J gene TRBJ1-1; TRBD1 is a possible D gene (5 bases). From germline, CDR1 is LNHDA and CDR2 SQIVND (reference sequence). The ends were cut back, 6 bases at V and 3 bases at J, with 17 bases in the middle. The CDR3 consists of 15 residues. The DNA of the CDR3 is TGTGCCAGTAGGCTGTCCCTCGCAGGGCACACTGAAGCTTTCTTT. Residues: CASRLSLAGHTEAFF.

V usage is TRBV28 and J usage is TRBJ2-5; maybe TRBD2 (6 bases). The J call may not be correct, given that the DNA end is closer to TRBJ2-7. The CDR3 spans 15 residues. Germline V gene data show CDR1 as MDHEN and CDR2 as SYDVKM. The CDR3 coding sequence is TGTGCCAGCAGTCCCCATGGACTAACAACCTACGAGCAGTACTTC. Amino acid sequence: CASSPHGLTTYEQYF.

Notes on this clone: It is likely a read error: a sequence one base away is far more abundant. This CDR3 is also generated by other DNA sequences in the sample. The chain carries TRBV5-1 and TRBJ1-2, with D unclear. CDR3 length equals 13 residues. CDR1 is SGHRS, CDR2 YFSETQ, per germline. The CDR3 coding sequence is TGCGCCAGCAGCTTGGCGTCAGAAGATGGCTACACCTTT. Translated: CASSLASEDGYTF. The whole variable domain, filled in from reference TRBV5-1 and TRBJ1-2, reads KAGVTQTPRYLIKTRGQQVTLSCSPISGHRSVSWYQQTPGQGLQFLFEYFSETQRNKGNFPGRFSGRQFSNSRSEMNVSTLELGDSALYLCASSLASEDGYTFGSGTRLTVV.

This sequence joins TRBV14 and TRBJ2-7; possible D gene TRBD1, 7 bases. From germline, CDR1 is SGHDN and CDR2 FVKESK. This CDR3 comprises 14 residues. The germline V and J ends were trimmed by 2 bases and 6 bases, with 14 bases remaining between them. CDR3 amino acids: CASSQRQGGGEQYF. In DNA, the CDR3 is TGTGCCAGCAGCCAAAGACAGGGAGGTGGCGAGCAGTACTTC. Together with reference TRBV14 and TRBJ2-7, the CDR3 gives the full variable domain: EAGVTQFPSHSVIEKGQTVTLRCDPISGHDNLYWYRRVMGKEIKFLLHFVKESKQDESGMPNNRFLAERTGGTYSTLKVQPAELEDSGVYFCASSQRQGGGEQYFGPGTRLTVT.

The rearrangement uses TRBV14 and TRBJ2-7, with D perhaps TRBD1 or TRBD2 (5 bases each). This CDR3 is 14 amino acids long. The V gene lost 4 bases and the J gene lost 3 bases, with 13 bases spanning the gap. CDR1 is SGHDN and CDR2 is FVKESK in the germline V gene. In nucleotides, the CDR3 is TGTGCCAGCAGCCCACGGGGCGGTCGCTACGAGCAGTACTTC. Translated: CASSPRGGRYEQYF.

This clone was seen only once. The genes are TRBV7-3 and TRBJ2-1; the D call may be TRBD1 or TRBD2 (6 bases each). This CDR3 spans 14 amino acids. CDR1 SGHTA and CDR2 FQGTGA come from the germline V gene. V lost 2 bases to trimming and J lost 5 bases, with 10 bases between them. CDR3 nucleotides: TGTGCCAGCAGCTTAGGGGGGCACAACAATGAGCAGTTCTTC. Translated: CASSLGGHNNEQFF.

V and J are TRBV7-9 and TRBJ2-3, with D perhaps given as TRBD1 or TRBD2 (5 bases each). Trimming removed 0 bases from V and 4 bases from J, with 8 bases in between. The germline CDR1 and CDR2 sequences are SEHNR and FQNEAQ (reference sequence). The CDR3 is 14 residues long. The CDR3 region is CASSLARGADTQYF. The DNA of the CDR3 is TGTGCCAGCAGCTTAGCGAGAGGGGCAGATACGCAGTATTTT.

The count of this clone is one. This chain links TRBV18 with TRBJ2-1; D is tentatively TRBD1 or TRBD2 (5 bases each). CDR3 length: 16 amino acids. Germline-derived CDR1 and CDR2 are KGHSH and LQKENI. Trimming took 2 bases from V and 9 from J, leaving 20 bases between them. The CDR3: CASSPSGTLRLFEQFF. In DNA, the CDR3 is TGTGCCAGCTCACCATCAGGGACCCTCCGCTTGTTTGAGCAGTTCTTC.

As concerns this clone: A far larger clone is just one base off, so this is likely a read error. The sample has other DNA sequences that encode this CDR3 too. The chain uses TRBV7-8 and TRBJ2-7, with no clear D. The CDR3 totals 15 residues. Germline V gene data show CDR1 as SGHVS and CDR2 as FQNEAQ. CDR3 DNA: TGTGCCAGCAGTTTCCTCCGCTACTCACCCTACGGGCAGTACTTC. Encoded protein: CASSFLRYSPYGQYF.

This clone was picked up a small number of times. This likely came from a read error, as a far larger clone is one base away. At the DNA level, this CDR3 is encoded by other sequences in the same sample as well. The chain uses TRBV27 and TRBJ2-7; 8 bases match TRBD2. There are 14 residues in the CDR3. V dropped 5 bases and J dropped 7; count of bases not matched to a gene: 10. The germline V gene has CDR1 MNHEY and CDR2 SMNVEV (reference sequence). In nucleotides, the CDR3 is TGTGCCAGCAGTATGATAGCGGGGTCGGGTGAGCAGTACTTC. Translating gives CASSMIAGSGEQYF.

The chain recombines TRBV28 with TRBJ2-2; 8 nucleotides agree with TRBD2. CDR3 length equals 14 residues. V shed 5 bases, J shed 8 bases, and the junction held 7 bases outside the gene matches. Per the germline V gene, CDR1 is MDHEN and CDR2 is SYDVKM. CDR3 DNA: TGTGCCAGCAGTCTAGCGGGCCCAGGTGGGGAGCTGTTTTTT. It is translated as CASSLAGPGGELFF.

The rearrangement links TRBV7-2 to TRBJ2-7; 7 bases line up with TRBD1. The CDR3 loop spans 15 amino acids. J lost 2 bases, V lost 0 bases, and 4 bases had no gene match. CDR1 is SGHTA, CDR2 FQGNSA, per germline. The DNA of the CDR3 is TGTGCCAGCAGCTTAGCGTACGACAGGGCCTACGAGCAGTACTTC. Translating it yields CASSLAYDRAYEQYF.

As regards this clone: This likely came from a read error, as a far larger clone is one base away. Distinct nucleotide sequences in the sample also encode this CDR3. This rearrangement joins TRBV10-3 to TRBJ1-5, with D tentatively TRBD1 (6 bases). The germline CDR1 and CDR2 sequences are ENHRY and SYGVKD. The CDR3 runs to 13 residues. The DNA for the CDR3 is TGCGCCATCAGTGAGCGGGGGCATCAGCCCCAGCATTTT. Its translation: CAISERGHQPQHF.

The chain joins TRBV19 to TRBJ2-7; 7 nucleotides agree with TRBD1. Germline CDR1 is LNHDA and CDR2 is SQIVND (reference sequence). Trimming took 4 bases from V and 1 from J; bases not matched to a gene: 4. This CDR3 is 14 amino acids long. The CDR3 spells CASSTRQGSYEQYF. CDR3 DNA sequence: TGTGCCAGTAGTACGCGACAGGGTTCCTACGAGCAGTACTTC.

In this sample, this clone turned up once. The chain uses TRBV10-2 and TRBJ2-3; D tentatively reads TRBD1 or TRBD2 (5 bases each). V gave up 2 bases and J gave up 1 base, with 16 bases separating them. CDR3 length: 17 amino acids. In germline, CDR1 is WSHSY, CDR2 SAAADI. Here the CDR3 DNA reads TGCGCCAGCAGTGAGATTAGAGGGACCCACGGCACAGATACGCAGTATTTT. Translation: CASSEIRGTHGTDTQYF.

The V and J genes are TRBV28 and TRBJ2-3, with 11 bases aligning to TRBD2. The germline V gene encodes CDR1 MDHEN and CDR2 SYDVKM. This CDR3 comprises 16 residues. V dropped 7 bases and J dropped 3; count of bases not matched to a gene: 9. CDR3 sequence reads: CASTSGLAVDTDTQYF. CDR3 bases: TGTGCCAGCACTTCGGGACTAGCGGTTGATACAGATACGCAGTATTTT. The full variable domain, in which reference TRBV28 and TRBJ2-3 provide the parts outside the CDR3, is DVKVTQSSRYLVKRTGEKVFLECVQDMDHENMFWYRQDPGLGLRLIYFSYDVKMKEKGDIPEGYSVSREKKERFSLILESASTNQTSMYLCASTSGLAVDTDTQYFGPGTRLTVL.

V usage is TRBV6-5 and J usage is TRBJ2-7, with D possibly matching TRBD2 (6 bases). Looked up from germline, CDR1 is MNHEY and CDR2 is SVGAGI. This CDR3 has 14 amino acids. Between the trimmed V and J ends, which lost 0 bases and 2 bases, there was a span of 8 bases. CDR3 protein: CASSYSGSTYEQYF. CDR3 sequence (DNA): TGTGCCAGCAGTTACTCCGGGAGTACCTACGAGCAGTACTTC.